Included here is one T cell receptor beta chain sequence, with context. The sample is drawn from a study of blood T cell repertoires in COVID-19. In the study overall: The origin of the acute and convalescent COVID-19 samples was the United States, Italy and Spain. The cDNA or gDNA used as material had been derived from T cells, B-cell-depleted T cells, or PBMCs.

The CDR3 runs 17 residues. Germline CDR1 is MDHEN and CDR2 is SYDVKM. The ends were cut back, 5 bases at V and 6 bases at J, with 26 bases in the middle. As processed by the authors: From reference gene primer amplification, estimates of nucleated cell counts were derived. Here immunoSEQ multiplex PCR was the method, and the copy in TCRdb shows in-frame clones only, minus some. The V and J calls and the clone size are those of that table, but D and trimming were determined from the DNA. Of roughly 150,000 clones listed, 85% to 90% are singletons. The clonotype originates from a woman in her 70s with acute or convalescent COVID-19. Material: peripheral blood. This chain links TRBV28 with TRBJ2-7; D is possibly TRBD2 (5 bases). The CDR3 reads CASSILTPDFQLSEQYF. In nucleotides, the CDR3 is TGTGCCAGCAGTATACTCACTCCGGACTTTCAACTCTCCGAGCAGTACTTC.